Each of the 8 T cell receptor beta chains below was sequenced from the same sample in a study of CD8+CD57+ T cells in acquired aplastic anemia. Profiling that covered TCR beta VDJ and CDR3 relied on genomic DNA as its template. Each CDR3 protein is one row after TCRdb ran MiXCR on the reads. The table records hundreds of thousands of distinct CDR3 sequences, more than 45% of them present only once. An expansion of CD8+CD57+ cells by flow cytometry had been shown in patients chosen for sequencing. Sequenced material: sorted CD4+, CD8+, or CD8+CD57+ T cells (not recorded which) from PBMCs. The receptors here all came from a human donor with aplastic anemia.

The CDR3 loop is CASSLLAGGPLNEQYF. The CDR3 coding sequence is TGTGCCAGCAGCCTACTAGCGGGAGGGCCCTTGAATGAGCAGTATTTT. This chain uses TRBV7-2 with TRBJ2-3; 13 bases are shared with TRBD2. CDR3 length equals 16 residues. The V gene's germline CDR1 is SGHTA and CDR2 FQGNSA. V gave up 5 bases and J gave up 11 bases; unmatched junction bases: 13.

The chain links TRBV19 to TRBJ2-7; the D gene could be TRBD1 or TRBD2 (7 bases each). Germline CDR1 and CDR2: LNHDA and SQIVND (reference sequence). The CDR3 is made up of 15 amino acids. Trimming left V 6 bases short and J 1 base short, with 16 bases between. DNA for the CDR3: TGTGCCAGTAGCCGACTCCAGGGGGGGTCCTACGAGCAGTACTTC. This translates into CASSRLQGGSYEQYF.

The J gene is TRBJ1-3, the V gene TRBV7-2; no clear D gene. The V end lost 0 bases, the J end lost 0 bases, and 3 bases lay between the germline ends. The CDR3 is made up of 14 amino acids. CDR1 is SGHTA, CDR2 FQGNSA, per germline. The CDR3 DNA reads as TGTGCCAGCAGCTTAGCATGCTCTGGAAACACCATATATTTT. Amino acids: CASSLACSGNTIYF.

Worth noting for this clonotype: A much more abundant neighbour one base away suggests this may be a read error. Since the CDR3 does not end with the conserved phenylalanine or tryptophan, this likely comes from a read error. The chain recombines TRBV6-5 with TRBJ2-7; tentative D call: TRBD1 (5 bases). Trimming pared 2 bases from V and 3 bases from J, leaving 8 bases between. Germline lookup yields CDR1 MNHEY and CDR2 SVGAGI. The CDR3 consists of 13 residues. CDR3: CASSYRGSYEQYL. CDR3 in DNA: TGTGCCAGCAGTTACAGGGGCAGCTACGAGCAGTACTTA.

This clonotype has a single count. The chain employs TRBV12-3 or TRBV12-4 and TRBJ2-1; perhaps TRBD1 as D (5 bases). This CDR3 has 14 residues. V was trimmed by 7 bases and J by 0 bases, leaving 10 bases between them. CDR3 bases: TGTGCCAGCAACCAGGGTAGCTCCTACAATGAGCAGTTCTTC. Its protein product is CASNQGSSYNEQFF.

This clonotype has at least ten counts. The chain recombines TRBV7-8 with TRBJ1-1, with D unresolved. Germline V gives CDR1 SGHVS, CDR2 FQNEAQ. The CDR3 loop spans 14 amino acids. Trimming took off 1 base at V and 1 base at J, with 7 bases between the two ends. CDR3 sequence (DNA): TGTGCCAGCAGCTTAGGGGCCGGGAACACTGAAGCTTTCTTT. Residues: CASSLGAGNTEAFF.

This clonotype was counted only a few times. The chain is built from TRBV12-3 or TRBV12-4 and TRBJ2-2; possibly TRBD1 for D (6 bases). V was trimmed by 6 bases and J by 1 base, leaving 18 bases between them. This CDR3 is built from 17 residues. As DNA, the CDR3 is TGTGCCAGCAGCCGAACCAACCACAGGGTGAACACCGGGGAGCTGTTTTTT. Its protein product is CASSRTNHRVNTGELFF.

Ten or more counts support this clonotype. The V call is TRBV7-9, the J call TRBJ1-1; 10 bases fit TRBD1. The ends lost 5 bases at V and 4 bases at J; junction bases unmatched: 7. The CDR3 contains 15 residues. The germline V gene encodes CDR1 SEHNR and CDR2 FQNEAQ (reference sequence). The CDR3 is CASSVGTGVATEAFF. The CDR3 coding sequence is TGTGCCAGCAGCGTCGGGACAGGGGTTGCCACTGAAGCTTTCTTT.